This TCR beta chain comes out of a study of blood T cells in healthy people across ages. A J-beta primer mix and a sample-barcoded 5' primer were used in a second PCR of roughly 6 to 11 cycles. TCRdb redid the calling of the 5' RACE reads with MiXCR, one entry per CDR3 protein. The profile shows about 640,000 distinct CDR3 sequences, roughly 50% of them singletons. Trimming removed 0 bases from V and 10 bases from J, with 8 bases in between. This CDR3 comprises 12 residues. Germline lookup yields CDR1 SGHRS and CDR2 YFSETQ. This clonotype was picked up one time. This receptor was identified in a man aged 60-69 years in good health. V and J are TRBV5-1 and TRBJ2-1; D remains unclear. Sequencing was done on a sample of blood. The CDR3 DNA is TGCGCCAGCAGCTTGGGGAGAGTGGAGCAGTTCTTC. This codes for CASSLGRVEQFF.